The next 11 T cell receptor beta chains were all read from a single sample in a study of OX40 agonist ivuxolimab in advanced cancers. Some clones are missing from TCRdb's copy, which holds only in-frame ones; the method was immunoSEQ multiplex PCR. Here the sample spans tens of thousands of clones, 91% being singletons. The material was CD4+ or CD8+ T cells sorted from blood, obtained in a trial of the OX40 agonist ivuxolimab. These receptors were collected from an adult with an advanced solid tumor such as melanoma, head and neck, liver or kidney cancer.

J is TRBJ2-2 and V is TRBV6-5; D is ambiguous. The V end lost 8 bases, the J end lost 6 bases, and 10 bases lay between the germline ends. The germline V gene has CDR1 MNHEY and CDR2 SVGAGI. This CDR3 spans 12 amino acids. CDR3 coding DNA: TGTGCCAGCCGAAATACCGCCGGGGAGCTGTTTTTT. It translates to CASRNTAGELFF.

The J gene is TRBJ2-5, the V gene TRBV6-1; 9 bases are a match to TRBD1. In germline, CDR1 is MNHNS, CDR2 SASEGT. With 2 bases clipped from V and 1 base from J, the junction kept 14 bases outside the gene matches. This CDR3 is 19 amino acids long. Here the CDR3 reads CASSESGTGLWMGQETQYF. The CDR3 DNA sequence: TGTGCCAGCAGTGAATCCGGGACAGGGCTCTGGATGGGCCAAGAGACCCAGTACTTC.

This sequence joins TRBV10-1 and TRBJ2-1; D gene unclear. The CDR3 spans 12 residues. Looked up from germline, CDR1 is WNHNN and CDR2 is SYGVQD (reference sequence). V gave up 11 bases and J gave up 5 bases, with 13 bases separating them. CDR3 sequence: CAPSPEHNEQFF. The CDR3 DNA reads as TGCGCCCCCAGTCCGGAACACAATGAGCAGTTCTTC.

The V and J genes are TRBV4-1 and TRBJ1-5, with 9 bases fitting TRBD1. The V and J ends lost 1 base and 0 bases, in that order; junction bases with no gene match: 10. The CDR3 has 19 residues. Germline-derived CDR1 and CDR2 are MGHRA and YSYEKL. DNA of the CDR3: TGCGCCAGCAGCCAAGTCACCGGGACAGGGATTTATAGCAATCAGCCCCAGCATTTT. Amino acids: CASSQVTGTGIYSNQPQHF.

This rearrangement joins TRBV15 to TRBJ2-3; no clear D. CDR3 length equals 13 residues. V lost 3 bases, J lost 2 bases, and 6 bases lay in between. CDR1 is LNHNV and CDR2 is YYDKDF in the germline V gene (reference sequence). The CDR3 DNA sequence: TGTGCCACCAGCAGTCTCGCCACAGATACGCAGTATTTT. It encodes CATSSLATDTQYF.

V and J are TRBV9 and TRBJ1-6, with 9 bases identical to TRBD1. This CDR3 spans 15 amino acids. Unmatched junction bases numbered 3, after V lost 0 bases and J lost 8 bases. CDR1 and CDR2 (germline): SGDLS, YYNGEE. The CDR3 nucleotides are TGTGCCAGCAGCGTAGAGGGACAGGGTCATTCACCCCTCCACTTT. Translating it yields CASSVEGQGHSPLHF.

This rearrangement joins TRBV19 to TRBJ2-6; a weak D match, TRBD1 (5 bases). The V end lost 6 bases, the J end lost 0 bases, and 12 bases lay between the germline ends. Germline V gene data show CDR1 as LNHDA and CDR2 as SQIVND (reference sequence). The CDR3 has 16 amino acids. For the CDR3, the DNA is TGTGCCAGTAGCATACAGGTACCCTCTGGGGCCAACGTCCTGACTTTC. Translated: CASSIQVPSGANVLTF.

V and J are TRBV6-5 and TRBJ2-2; possibly TRBD2 for D (5 bases). Deletions cut 4 bases from V and 1 base from J, with 13 bases between. This CDR3 has 16 residues. CDR1 and CDR2 (germline): MNHEY, SVGAGI. In DNA form, the CDR3 reads TGTGCCAGCAGTTCGAGGACTGAAAAGAACACCGGGGAGCTGTTTTTT. This sequence encodes CASSSRTEKNTGELFF.

The chain employs TRBV30 and TRBJ1-4, with TRBD1 as a possible D gene (6 bases). The V end was cut by 0 bases, the J end by 12 bases, with 14 bases between. The CDR3 is 13 residues long. Per germline, CDR1 GTSNPN and CDR2 SVGIG (reference sequence). The CDR3 region is CAWSVRAGAELFF. Written as DNA, the CDR3 is TGTGCCTGGAGTGTACGGGCAGGGGCGGAACTGTTTTTT. The complete variable domain, with remaining parts taken from reference TRBV30 and TRBJ1-4, reads SQTIHQWPATLVQPVGSPLSLECTVEGTSNPNLYWYRQAAGRGLQLLFYSVGIGQISSEVPQNLSASRPQDRQFILSSKKLLLSDSGFYLCAWSVRAGAELFFGSGTQLSVL.

This chain uses TRBV27 with TRBJ1-4; D unresolved. CDR3 length: 13 amino acids. The V end was cut by 3 bases, the J end by 5 bases, with 7 bases between. The V gene's germline CDR1 is MNHEY and CDR2 SMNVEV (reference sequence). CDR3: CASSFYENEKLFF. CDR3 nucleotide sequence: TGTGCCAGCAGTTTTTACGAGAATGAAAAACTGTTTTTT. Full variable domain (rest looked up from reference TRBV27 and TRBJ1-4): EAQVTQNPRYLITVTGKKLTVTCSQNMNHEYMSWYRQDPGLGLRQIYYSMNVEVTDKGDVPEGYKVSRKEKRNFPLILESPSPNQTSLYFCASSFYENEKLFFGSGTQLSVL.

The chain employs TRBV19 and TRBJ2-1; D is undetermined. The CDR3 runs 13 residues. Trimming removed 1 base at V and 9 bases at J, with 10 bases between. CDR1 and CDR2 (germline): LNHDA, SQIVND (reference sequence). The CDR3 region has the DNA TGTGCCAGTAGTATAGTCCCGTCTGGTGAGCAGTTCTTC. Translating gives CASSIVPSGEQFF.